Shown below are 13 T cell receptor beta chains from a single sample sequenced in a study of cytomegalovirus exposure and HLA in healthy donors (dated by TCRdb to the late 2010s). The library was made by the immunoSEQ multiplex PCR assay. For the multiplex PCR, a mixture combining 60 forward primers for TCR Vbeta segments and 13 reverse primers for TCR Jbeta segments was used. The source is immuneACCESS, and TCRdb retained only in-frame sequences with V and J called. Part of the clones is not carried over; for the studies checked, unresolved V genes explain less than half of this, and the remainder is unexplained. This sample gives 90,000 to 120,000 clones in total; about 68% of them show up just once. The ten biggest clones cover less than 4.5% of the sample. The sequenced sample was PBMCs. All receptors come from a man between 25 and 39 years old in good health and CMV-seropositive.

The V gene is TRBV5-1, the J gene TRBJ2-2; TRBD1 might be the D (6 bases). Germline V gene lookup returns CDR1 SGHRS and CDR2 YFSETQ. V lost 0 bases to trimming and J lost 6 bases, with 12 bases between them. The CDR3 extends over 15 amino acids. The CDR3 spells CASSLEGHYAGELFF. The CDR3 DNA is TGCGCCAGCAGCTTGGAGGGACACTACGCCGGGGAGCTGTTTTTT.

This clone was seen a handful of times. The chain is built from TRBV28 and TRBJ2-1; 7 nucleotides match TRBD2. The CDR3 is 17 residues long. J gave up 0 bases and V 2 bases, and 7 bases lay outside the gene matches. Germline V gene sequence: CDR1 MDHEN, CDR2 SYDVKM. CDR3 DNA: TGTGCCAGCAGTTTAGCTACTAGCGCCAACTCCTACAATGAGCAGTTCTTC. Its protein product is CASSLATSANSYNEQFF.

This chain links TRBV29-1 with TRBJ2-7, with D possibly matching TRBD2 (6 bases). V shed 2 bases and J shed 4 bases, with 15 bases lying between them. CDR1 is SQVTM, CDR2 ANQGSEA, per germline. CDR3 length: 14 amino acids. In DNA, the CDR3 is TGCAGCGTTGAATCTAGCGTCGGTAGTTACGAGCAGTACTTC. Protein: CSVESSVGSYEQYF.

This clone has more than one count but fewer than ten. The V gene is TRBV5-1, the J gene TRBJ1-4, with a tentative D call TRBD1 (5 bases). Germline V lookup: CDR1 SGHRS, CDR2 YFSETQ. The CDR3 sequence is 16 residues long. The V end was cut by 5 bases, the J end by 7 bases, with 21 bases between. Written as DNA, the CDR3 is TGCGCCAGCAGTCGGGTAGGAGGGGCGCGTGGTGAAAAACTGTTTTTT. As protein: CASSRVGGARGEKLFF.

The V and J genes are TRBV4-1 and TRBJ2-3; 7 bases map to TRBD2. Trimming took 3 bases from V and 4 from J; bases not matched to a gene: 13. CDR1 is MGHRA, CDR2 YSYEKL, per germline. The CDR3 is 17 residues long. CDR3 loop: CASSHPLGRGFADTQYF. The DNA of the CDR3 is TGCGCCAGCAGCCATCCTTTGGGGCGGGGGTTCGCAGATACGCAGTATTTT.

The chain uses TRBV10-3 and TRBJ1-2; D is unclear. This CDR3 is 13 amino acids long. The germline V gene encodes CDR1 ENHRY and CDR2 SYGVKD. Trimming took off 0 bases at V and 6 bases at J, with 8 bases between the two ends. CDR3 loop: CAISESRENGYTF. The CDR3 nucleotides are TGTGCCATCAGTGAGTCGAGGGAGAATGGCTACACCTTC.

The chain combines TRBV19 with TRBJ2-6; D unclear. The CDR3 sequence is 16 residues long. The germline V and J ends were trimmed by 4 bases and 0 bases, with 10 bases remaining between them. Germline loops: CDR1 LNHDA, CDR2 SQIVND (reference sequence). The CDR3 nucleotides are TGTGCCAGTAGTAGCCCTGGCTTCTCTGGGGCCAACGTCCTGACTTTC. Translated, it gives CASSSPGFSGANVLTF.

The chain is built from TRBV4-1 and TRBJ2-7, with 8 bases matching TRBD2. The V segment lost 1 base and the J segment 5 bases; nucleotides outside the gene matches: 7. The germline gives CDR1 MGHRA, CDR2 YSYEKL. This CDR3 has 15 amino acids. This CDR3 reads CASSQVGTRIDEQYF. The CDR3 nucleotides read TGCGCCAGCAGCCAAGTAGGGACTAGAATAGACGAGCAGTACTTC.

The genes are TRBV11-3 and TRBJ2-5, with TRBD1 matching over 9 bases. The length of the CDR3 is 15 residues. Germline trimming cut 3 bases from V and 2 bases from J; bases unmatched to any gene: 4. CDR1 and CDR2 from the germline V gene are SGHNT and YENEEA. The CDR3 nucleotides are TGTGCCAGCAGCTTTGGACAGGGGAGGCAAGAGACCCAGTACTTC. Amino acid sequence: CASSFGQGRQETQYF.

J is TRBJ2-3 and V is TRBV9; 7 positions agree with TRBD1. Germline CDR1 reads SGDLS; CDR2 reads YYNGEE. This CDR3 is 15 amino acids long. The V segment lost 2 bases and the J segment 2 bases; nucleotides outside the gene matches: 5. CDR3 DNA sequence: TGTGCCAGCAGCGTCAGGGGGACCACCACAGATACGCAGTATTTT. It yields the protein CASSVRGTTTDTQYF.

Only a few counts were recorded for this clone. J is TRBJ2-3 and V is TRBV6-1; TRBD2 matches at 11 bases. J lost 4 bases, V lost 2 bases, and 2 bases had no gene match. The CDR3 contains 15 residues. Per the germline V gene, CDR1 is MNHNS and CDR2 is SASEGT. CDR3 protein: CASSELAGGSDTQYF. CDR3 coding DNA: TGTGCCAGCAGTGAATTAGCGGGGGGGTCAGATACGCAGTATTTT.

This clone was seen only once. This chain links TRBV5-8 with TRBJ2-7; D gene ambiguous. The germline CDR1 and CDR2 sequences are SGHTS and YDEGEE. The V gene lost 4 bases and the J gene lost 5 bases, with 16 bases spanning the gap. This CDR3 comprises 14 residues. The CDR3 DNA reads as TGTGCCAGCAGCGCTCGGAGAAGCGTCGACGAGCAGTACTTC. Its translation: CASSARRSVDEQYF.

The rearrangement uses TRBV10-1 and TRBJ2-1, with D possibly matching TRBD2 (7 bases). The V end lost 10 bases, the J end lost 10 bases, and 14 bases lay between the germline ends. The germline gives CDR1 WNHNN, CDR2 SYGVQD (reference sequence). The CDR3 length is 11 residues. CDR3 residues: CANPGEGEQFF. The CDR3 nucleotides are TGCGCCAACCCAGGGGAGGGGGAGCAGTTCTTC.